Listed below are T cell receptor beta chains from one sample, sequenced in a study of shared clonotypes between healthy human individuals. Assay used: immunoSEQ multiplex PCR; TCRdb lists only in-frame clones, some missing. Of hundreds of thousands of clones listed, roughly 70% are singletons. Sequenced material: memory CD4+ T cells sorted from blood. All receptors derive from a woman aged 30 to 39 in good health. The CDR3 runs from the conserved cysteine through the conserved F or W. The D gene is left open where the match is weak. Where a row states a size, it is once, few, many or the class of an expanded clone; other rows omit it.

size: few; V: TRBV14; J: TRBJ2-5; D: TRBD2; DNA: TGTGCCAGCAGCCAAGATCGGGCTAGCGGGAGGGCTCGAGAGACCCAGTACTTC; CDR3: CASSQDRASGRARETQYF
size: -; V: TRBV11-2; J: TRBJ1-3; D: -; DNA: TGTGCCAGCAGCTTTAGTACCTTCGGGGGGGATGGAAACACCATATATTTT; CDR3: CASSFSTFGGDGNTIYF
size: -; V: TRBV7-2; J: TRBJ1-4; D: -; DNA: TGTGCCAGCAGCTTAGAGGCGGGCGAAAAACTGTTTTTT; CDR3: CASSLEAGEKLFF
size: -; V: TRBV18; J: TRBJ2-7; D: TRBD2; DNA: TGTGCCAGCTCAGCGACTAGCGGGAGCCGTGAGCAGTACTTC; CDR3: CASSATSGSREQYF
size: once; V: TRBV11-2; J: TRBJ1-5; D: -; DNA: TGTGCCAGCAGCACCGGGACGGGGGGCGGGCAGCCCCAGCATTTT; CDR3: CASSTGTGGGQPQHF
size: -; V: TRBV9; J: TRBJ2-3; D: TRBD1; DNA: TGTGCCAGCAGCGTAGGGACAGGGGTTACAGATACGCAGTATTTT; CDR3: CASSVGTGVTDTQYF
size: -; V: TRBV18; J: TRBJ2-5; D: TRBD2; DNA: TGTGCCAGCTCACCACTAGCGGGAGACGAGACCCAGTACTTC; CDR3: CASSPLAGDETQYF
size: -; V: TRBV19; J: TRBJ1-5; D: TRBD1; DNA: TGTGCCAGTAGGGTCAACAGGGGACCTAATCAGCCCCAGCATTTT; CDR3: CASRVNRGPNQPQHF
size: once; V: TRBV19; J: TRBJ1-3; D: -; DNA: TGTGCCAGTAGTAGAAGTACCCCTGGAAACACCATATATTTT; CDR3: CASSRSTPGNTIYF
size: -; V: TRBV7-2; J: TRBJ1-4; D: -; DNA: TGTGCCAGCAGCGGATACAGTGAGTTGGGGGAACTGTTTTTT; CDR3: CASSGYSELGELFF
size: -; V: TRBV7-3; J: TRBJ2-1; D: -; DNA: TGTGCCAGCAGCTTTGGTATAGCCAATGAGCAGTTCTTC; CDR3: CASSFGIANEQFF
size: -; V: TRBV4-2; J: TRBJ2-1; D: TRBD2; DNA: TGTGCCAGCAGCCAAGGAACCGCGACTAGCGGGAGAACAAGCTCCTACAATGAGCAGTTCTTC; CDR3: CASSQGTATSGRTSSYNEQFF
size: -; V: TRBV20-1; J: TRBJ2-7; D: -; DNA: TGCAGTGGACGCTCCCCTCTCGAGCAGTACTTC; CDR3: CSGRSPLEQYF
size: -; V: TRBV19; J: TRBJ2-4; D: -; DNA: TGTGCCAGTAGTCTGACCGGGGGCGAAAACATTCAGTACTTC; CDR3: CASSLTGGENIQYF
size: -; V: TRBV28; J: TRBJ2-4; D: TRBD1; DNA: TGTGCCAGCAGCCCAACCGTTGTGGACAGGGCGGCCAAAAACATTCAGTACTTC; CDR3: CASSPTVVDRAAKNIQYF
size: -; V: TRBV5-1; J: TRBJ2-3; D: -; DNA: TGCGCCAGCAGCTTGGATATCGCCTCAAGCACAGATACGCAGTATTTT; CDR3: CASSLDIASSTDTQYF
size: once; V: TRBV5-3; J: TRBJ2-7; D: -; DNA: TGTGCCAGAAGCGTCAACAGGGTGTGCTCCTACGAGCAGTACTTC; CDR3: CARSVNRVCSYEQYF
size: -; V: TRBV4-1; J: TRBJ1-4; D: -; DNA: TGCGCCAGCAGATTTCTCGGGGATGAAAAACTGTTTTTT; CDR3: CASRFLGDEKLFF
size: -; V: TRBV9; J: TRBJ1-6; D: TRBD1; DNA: TGTGCCAGCAGCGGGGGACAGACGAATTCACCCCTCCACTTT; CDR3: CASSGGQTNSPLHF
size: -; V: TRBV4-1; J: TRBJ1-2; D: TRBD1; DNA: TGCGCCAGCAGCCACGGTCCGGGACAGGGCGTTCGGTGGCGTGGCTACACCTTC; CDR3: CASSHGPGQGVRWRGYTF
size: few; V: TRBV28; J: TRBJ1-2; D: -; DNA: TGTGCCAGCAATGGTGGAGGGGTCTATGGCTACACCTTC; CDR3: CASNGGGVYGYTF
size: -; V: TRBV11-1; J: TRBJ2-7; D: TRBD2; DNA: TGTGCCAGCAGCCTCGGGCCCGGGAGGTCCAGCTCCTACGAGCAGTACTTC; CDR3: CASSLGPGRSSSYEQYF
size: -; V: TRBV28; J: TRBJ2-7; D: TRBD2; DNA: TGTGCCAGCAGTTTGTATCCGGGACTAGCTTCCTACGAGCAGTACTTC; CDR3: CASSLYPGLASYEQYF
size: few; V: TRBV9; J: TRBJ1-4; D: -; DNA: TGTGCCAGCAGCGTAGAGCAGGGTTCTAATGAAAAACTGTTTTTT; CDR3: CASSVEQGSNEKLFF
size: once; V: TRBV21-1; J: TRBJ2-7; D: -; DNA: TGTGCCGGCAGGGGCGACGAGCAGTACTTC; CDR3: CAGRGDEQYF
size: -; V: TRBV10-3; J: TRBJ2-7; D: -; DNA: TGTGCCATCAGTGAAGGTCTAGCTCTTCGCGAGCAGTACTTC; CDR3: CAISEGLALREQYF
size: -; V: TRBV28; J: TRBJ1-5; D: -; DNA: TGTGCCAGCAGTTTATTCCAGGTCCCGGGCAATCAGCCCCAGCATTTT; CDR3: CASSLFQVPGNQPQHF
size: few; V: TRBV6-1; J: TRBJ1-5; D: -; DNA: TGTGCCAGCAGTAACCGCCTGGGGGATCAGCCCCAGCATTTT; CDR3: CASSNRLGDQPQHF
size: -; V: TRBV28; J: TRBJ2-7; D: TRBD2; DNA: TGTGCCAGCAGTTTATCCCCGGGGAGGGGCCCCTACGAGCAGTACTTC; CDR3: CASSLSPGRGPYEQYF
size: -; V: TRBV27; J: TRBJ1-5; D: TRBD1; DNA: TGTGCCAGCAGGAAAGGAACCAGGGCAGGGGGCTTTCAGCCCCAGCATTTT; CDR3: CASRKGTRAGGFQPQHF
size: -; V: TRBV19; J: TRBJ2-5; D: TRBD2; DNA: TGTGCCAGTAGTACCGGGACTAGCAAAGAAGAGACCCAGTACTTC; CDR3: CASSTGTSKEETQYF
size: -; V: TRBV5-4; J: TRBJ2-3; D: -; DNA: TGTGCCAGCAGCTTGGCAACAGATACGCAGTATTTT; CDR3: CASSLATDTQYF
size: few; V: TRBV7-3; J: TRBJ2-7; D: -; DNA: TGTGCCAGCAGCTTAACGAGCGGGACAGGTAGTTACGAGCAGTACTTC; CDR3: CASSLTSGTGSYEQYF
size: -; V: TRBV20-1; J: TRBJ2-5; D: -; DNA: TGCAGTGCTAGAAGAACCGGTACCCAGTACTTC; CDR3: CSARRTGTQYF
size: -; V: TRBV20-1; J: TRBJ2-5; D: -; DNA: TGCAGTGCGCCGGTCGAGGAGACCCAGTACTTC; CDR3: CSAPVEETQYF
size: -; V: TRBV19; J: TRBJ2-5; D: -; DNA: TGTGCCAGTAGTCCCATGGGCGCCCTAGAGACCCAGTACTTC; CDR3: CASSPMGALETQYF
size: -; V: TRBV5-4; J: TRBJ2-2; D: -; DNA: TGTGCCAGCAGCAGGGAGGCGAACACCGGGGAGCTGTTTTTT; CDR3: CASSREANTGELFF
size: -; V: TRBV6-5; J: TRBJ1-5; D: TRBD1; DNA: TGTGCCAGCAGCCCCACAGGGGGAAATCAGCCCCAGCATTTT; CDR3: CASSPTGGNQPQHF
size: -; V: TRBV6-5; J: TRBJ2-7; D: TRBD1; DNA: TGTGCCAGCAGTCCGGGCCGGGACAGGGGCTACGAGCAGTACTTC; CDR3: CASSPGRDRGYEQYF
size: once; V: TRBV6-5; J: TRBJ2-7; D: -; DNA: TGTGACGTCAGACCCTACTACGAGCAGTACTTC; CDR3: CDVRPYYEQYF
size: -; V: TRBV19; J: TRBJ2-7; D: TRBD2; DNA: TGTGCCAGTAGTATAGCCCTTTCAGCGGGAGTAGGATACGAGCAGTACTTC; CDR3: CASSIALSAGVGYEQYF
size: -; V: TRBV14; J: TRBJ2-7; D: -; DNA: TGTGCCAGCAGTCCTCATGGCGGGCATAATTCCTACGAGCAGTACTTC; CDR3: CASSPHGGHNSYEQYF
size: -; V: TRBV7-6; J: TRBJ2-1; D: TRBD2; DNA: TGTGCCAGCAGCCACGGGACTAGCTCTGAGCAGTTCTTC; CDR3: CASSHGTSSEQFF